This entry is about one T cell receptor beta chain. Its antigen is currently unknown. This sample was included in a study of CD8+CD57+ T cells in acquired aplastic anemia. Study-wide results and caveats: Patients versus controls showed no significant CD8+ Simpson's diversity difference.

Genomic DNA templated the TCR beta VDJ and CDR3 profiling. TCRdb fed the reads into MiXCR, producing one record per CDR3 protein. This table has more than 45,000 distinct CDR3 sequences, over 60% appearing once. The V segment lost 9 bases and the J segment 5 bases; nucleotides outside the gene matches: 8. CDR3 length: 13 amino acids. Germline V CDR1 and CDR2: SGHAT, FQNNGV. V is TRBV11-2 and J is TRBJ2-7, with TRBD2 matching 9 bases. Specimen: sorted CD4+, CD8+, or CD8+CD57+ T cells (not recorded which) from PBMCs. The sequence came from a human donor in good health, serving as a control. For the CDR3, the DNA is TGTGCCAGTTTGCGGGGGGGCTCGGACGAGCAGTACTTC. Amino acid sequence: CASLRGGSDEQYF. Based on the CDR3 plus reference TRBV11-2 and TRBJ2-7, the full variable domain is EAGVAQSPRYKIIEKRQSVAFWCNPISGHATLYWYQQILGQGPKLLIQFQNNGVVDDSQLPKDRFSAERLKGVDSTLKIQPAKLEDSAVYLCASLRGGSDEQYFGPGTRLTVT.